The 16 T cell receptor beta chains below all came from one sample that was sequenced in a study of cytomegalovirus exposure and HLA in healthy donors. Use of 60 Vbeta and 13 Jbeta primers characterized the PCR. Sequenced by immunoSEQ multiplex PCR; TCRdb stores in-frame clones only, minus some. The sample has some 120,000 clones, 65% to 90% seen once. Material for sequencing was PBMCs. The receptors were sampled from a male donor in good health and CMV-seropositive.

The V gene is TRBV12-2, the J gene TRBJ2-3; the table calls TRBD2, which could not be checked here. TRBV12-2 has pseudogene status. This CDR3 is 16 amino acids long. CDR3 in DNA: TGTGCAAGTCGCTTAGAACAAGCGGGAGTGGGGGATACGCAGTATTTT. As protein: CASRLEQAGVGDTQYF.

The genes are TRBV27 and TRBJ1-6, with a tentative D call TRBD1 (5 bases). The CDR3 spans 15 residues. CDR1 and CDR2 (germline): MNHEY, SMNVEV (reference sequence). Trimming removed 7 bases from V and 1 base from J, with 11 bases in between. CDR3: CASTPGGSYNSPLHF. CDR3 in DNA: TGTGCCAGCACGCCGGGGGGGTCCTATAATTCACCCCTCCACTTT.

The chain is built from TRBV9 and TRBJ2-7, with 7 bases aligning to TRBD2. Germline CDR1 and CDR2: SGDLS and YYNGEE. The CDR3 has 18 amino acids. V lost 0 bases, J lost 4 bases, and 16 bases stayed unmatched. DNA of the CDR3: TGTGCCAGCAGCGTAGGGCCCATCCCCGCCGGGAGGCCTTACGAGCAGTACTTC. As protein: CASSVGPIPAGRPYEQYF.

The rearrangement uses TRBV20-1 and TRBJ2-1; perhaps TRBD1 as D (6 bases). Germline V gene sequence: CDR1 DFQATT, CDR2 SNEGSKA (reference sequence). Trimming took 1 base from V and 12 from J, leaving 10 bases between them. The CDR3 has 11 residues. This chain's CDR3 is CSARVAGAQFF. The CDR3 DNA sequence: TGCAGTGCTAGAGTGGCAGGGGCGCAGTTCTTC.

The V gene is TRBV2, the J gene TRBJ1-6; unclear D gene. The CDR3 has 11 amino acids. The germline V and J ends were trimmed by 3 bases and 13 bases, with 7 bases remaining between them. Germline V lookup: CDR1 SNHLY, CDR2 FYNNEI. CDR3 coding DNA: TGTGCCAGCAGTGAGCCCCAGCCCCTCCACTTT. Translation: CASSEPQPLHF.

This clone was recorded a few times. The rearrangement uses TRBV28 and TRBJ2-7, with 8 bases that match TRBD1. Germline V gives CDR1 MDHEN, CDR2 SYDVKM. This CDR3 contains 12 residues. V was pared by 9 bases and J by 3 bases, with 4 bases of the junction left unmatched. The CDR3: CASSDRGYEQYF. Here the CDR3 DNA reads TGTGCCAGTTCCGACAGGGGCTACGAGCAGTACTTC. The full variable domain, in which reference TRBV28 and TRBJ2-7 provide the parts outside the CDR3, is DVKVTQSSRYLVKRTGEKVFLECVQDMDHENMFWYRQDPGLGLRLIYFSYDVKMKEKGDIPEGYSVSREKKERFSLILESASTNQTSMYLCASSDRGYEQYFGPGTRLTVT.

A few counts support this clone. The chain links TRBV7-2 to TRBJ2-1; TRBD2 matches at 8 bases. CDR1 and CDR2 (germline): SGHTA, FQGNSA. The CDR3 covers 15 residues. The trim removed 2 bases at V and 7 bases at J, leaving 7 bases unmatched. The CDR3: CASSLWTGGGNEQFF. CDR3 sequence (DNA): TGTGCCAGCAGCTTATGGACGGGAGGGGGAAATGAGCAGTTCTTC.

The chain combines TRBV28 with TRBJ2-3; D unresolved. Germline assignment: CDR1 MDHEN and CDR2 SYDVKM. V shed 5 bases and J shed 1 base, with 10 bases lying between them. The CDR3 totals 14 residues. The CDR3: CASSAYYRTDTQYF. The CDR3 nucleotides are TGTGCCAGCAGTGCCTACTATCGCACAGATACGCAGTATTTT.

The V gene is TRBV29-1, the J gene TRBJ2-7, with D possibly being TRBD2 (6 bases). The CDR3 runs 12 residues. Trimming took off 4 bases at V and 0 bases at J, with 7 bases between the two ends. Germline CDR1 SQVTM, CDR2 ANQGSEA. DNA for the CDR3: TGCAGCGTTGGGGAGGTCTCCTACGAGCAGTACTTC. This sequence encodes CSVGEVSYEQYF.

The chain uses TRBV5-4 and TRBJ1-1; 7 bases map to TRBD1. After removal of 4 bases from V and 8 bases from J, the junction contained 5 bases not matched to a gene. The CDR3 contains 12 residues. Germline V CDR1 and CDR2: SGHNT, YYREEE (reference sequence). As DNA, the CDR3 is TGTGCCAGCAGCCACCGGGACAGAGAAGCTTTCTTT. Its translation is CASSHRDREAFF.

The chain couples TRBV20-1 to TRBJ2-7; 9 bases map to TRBD2. Germline V gene lookup returns CDR1 DFQATT and CDR2 SNEGSKA (reference sequence). CDR3 length: 11 residues. The DNA of the CDR3 is TGCAGCCCGACTAGCGGAAACGAGCAGTACTTC. Translating it yields CSPTSGNEQYF.

This chain links TRBV19 with TRBJ2-1; 11 positions agree with TRBD2. V trimming: 6 bases; J trimming: 7 bases; junction bases outside the gene matches: 8. This CDR3 is built from 15 residues. Germline CDR1 reads LNHDA; CDR2 reads SQIVND (reference sequence). The CDR3 region has the DNA TGTGCCAGTAGCATTTTAGCGGGAGGGCGGAATGAGCAGTTCTTC. The encoded protein is CASSILAGGRNEQFF.

This clone was picked up one time. A junction boundary mismatches the germline segment, possibly from a read error. V gene TRBV7-7 combines with J gene TRBJ2-7; TRBD1 aligns across 7 bases. CDR3 length: 13 amino acids. The germline gives CDR1 SSHAT, CDR2 FNYEAQ (reference sequence). The DNA of the CDR3 is TGTGCTAGCAGCTTGACCAACAGGGGAGAGCAGTACTTC. Protein sequence: CASSLTNRGEQYF.

The rearrangement links TRBV11-3 to TRBJ2-7, with 7 bases fitting TRBD1. The junction had 5 bases not matched to a gene; V was cut back by 3 bases and J by 3 bases. Germline CDR1 and CDR2: SGHNT and YENEEA. This CDR3 region has 14 residues. The CDR3 region is CASSLTTGNYEQYF. CDR3 DNA sequence: TGTGCCAGCAGCTTGACGACAGGGAACTACGAGCAGTACTTC.

The rearrangement joins TRBV7-3 to TRBJ2-1; the match to TRBD2 covers 8 bases. V shed 5 bases, J shed 8 bases, and the junction held 11 bases outside the gene matches. Germline CDR1 and CDR2: SGHTA and FQGTGA. This CDR3 has 15 residues. The CDR3 sequence is CASSQGTSGGHEQFF. CDR3 coding DNA: TGTGCCAGCAGCCAAGGGACTAGTGGTGGCCATGAGCAGTTCTTC.

The rearrangement links TRBV5-4 to TRBJ2-3, with 8 positions matching TRBD2. There are 15 residues in the CDR3. From germline, CDR1 is SGHNT and CDR2 YYREEE (reference sequence). The J segment lost 0 bases and the V segment lost 4 bases, leaving 4 bases of the junction unmatched. The CDR3 is CASSARTSSTDTQYF. In DNA, the CDR3 is TGTGCCAGCAGCGCTAGGACTAGCAGCACAGATACGCAGTATTTT.